The rows below give T cell receptor beta chains drawn from one sample of a study of blood T cell repertoires in COVID-19. TCRdb's table, derived via immunoSEQ multiplex PCR, lists solely in-frame clones and lacks some. The sample consists of tens of thousands of clones, about two thirds of them appearing once. Sequencing was done on a sample of peripheral blood. These receptors were collected from an elderly woman with acute or convalescent COVID-19. Both conserved end residues are part of each CDR3. A D gene is named only where the DNA matches it firmly. Rows give clone size only sometimes, using once, few, many, or a class for an expanded clone.

abundance	v_gene	j_gene	d_gene	CDR3nt	CDR3aa
medium-sized	TRBV10-3	TRBJ1-2	NA	TGTGCCATCAGTGACCCAGTGTGGGCAGCCCGCTATGGCTACACCTTC	CAISDPVWAARYGYTF
NA	TRBV6-5	TRBJ1-5	NA	TGTGCCAGCAGACGACTTAGCAATCAGCCCCAGCATTTT	CASRRLSNQPQHF
NA	TRBV6-2/TRBV6-3	TRBJ1-1	TRBD1	TGTGCCAGCAGTTACTCGAACAAGGCAGGGGGAGCTTTCTTT	CASSYSNKAGGAFF
once	TRBV7-9	TRBJ1-2	TRBD1	TGTGCCAGCAGCTTAGGGACAGGGTTTGGCTACACCTTC	CASSLGTGFGYTF
NA	TRBV20-1	TRBJ1-1	NA	TGCAGTCCCTACCAGAACACTGAAGCTTTCTTT	CSPYQNTEAFF
NA	TRBV7-2	TRBJ1-1	NA	TGTGCCAGCAGCTTATCCAGGAACACTGAAGCTTTCTTT	CASSLSRNTEAFF
NA	TRBV20-1	TRBJ2-5	NA	TGCAGTGCTAGTAGGCGGTCACAAGAGACCCAGTACTTC	CSASRRSQETQYF
NA	TRBV12-3/TRBV12-4	TRBJ1-3	NA	TGTGCCAGCAGTTTTCCAGCTGGAAACACCATATATTTT	CASSFPAGNTIYF
once	TRBV30	TRBJ2-5	NA	TGTGCCTGGAGTGTACTTGGGGGCAGTGCCTTAGAGACCCAGTACTTC	CAWSVLGGSALETQYF
NA	TRBV7-2	TRBJ2-7	NA	TGTGCCAGCTCTCTTGTACGGGGGAACTACGAGCAGTACTTC	CASSLVRGNYEQYF
NA	TRBV11-3	TRBJ2-5	TRBD1	TGTGCCAGCAGCTTATTCTCCGGGACAGGAGAGACCCAGTACTTC	CASSLFSGTGETQYF
NA	TRBV7-9	TRBJ2-7	TRBD2	TGTGCCAGCAGTGGGACTAGTAGCGAGCAGTACTTC	CASSGTSSEQYF
NA	TRBV2	TRBJ1-6	NA	TGTGCCAGCATACAGGGATATAATTCACCCCTCCACTTT	CASIQGYNSPLHF
few	TRBV25-1	TRBJ2-3	NA	TGTGCCAGCAGTGACCAGGGACTTCCCGGAGATACGCAGTATTTT	CASSDQGLPGDTQYF
NA	TRBV7-2	TRBJ2-3	TRBD2	TGTGCCAGCAGCTTATGGTCGGGAAGCGGGACTAGCACAGATACGCAGTATTTT	CASSLWSGSGTSTDTQYF
NA	TRBV4-3	TRBJ1-4	TRBD1	TGCGCCAGCAGCCAGTTAAGACAGGGAGAGAATGAAAAACTGTTTTTT	CASSQLRQGENEKLFF
medium-sized	TRBV19	TRBJ2-6	TRBD1	TGTGCCAGTGCCGGTCCGGGACAGGGAGGTTCTGGGGCCAACGTCCTGACTTTC	CASAGPGQGGSGANVLTF
NA	TRBV7-2	TRBJ2-1	NA	TGTGCCAGCAGCTCCTGGATGGGGGCTACAGATGAGCAGTTCTTC	CASSSWMGATDEQFF
NA	TRBV11-2	TRBJ1-1	NA	TGTGCCAGCAGCTCACAGGGAGCTGAAGCTTTCTTT	CASSSQGAEAFF
NA	TRBV6-5	TRBJ2-2	TRBD2	TGTGCCAGCACCCTATTGACTAGCGACACCGGGGAGCTGTTTTTT	CASTLLTSDTGELFF
NA	TRBV6-5	TRBJ2-7	TRBD1	TGTGCCAGCAGTTACGACAGGGTTCGCGAGCAGTACTTC	CASSYDRVREQYF
NA	TRBV12-5	TRBJ1-5	TRBD1	TGTGCTAGTGGTCCGGGACAGGTTAATCAGCCCCAGCATTTT	CASGPGQVNQPQHF
NA	TRBV24-1	TRBJ1-4	NA	TGTGCCACCAGTGTCCTTCGGGGGGCTAATGAAAAACTGTTTTTT	CATSVLRGANEKLFF
NA	TRBV4-1	TRBJ1-4	NA	TGCGCCAGCGCCGATCGGGGGAAGGCTAATGAAAAACTGTTTTTT	CASADRGKANEKLFF
NA	TRBV19	TRBJ2-3	TRBD2	TGTGCCAGTAGTCTGGCGGGAGTCACAGATACGCAGTATTTT	CASSLAGVTDTQYF
once	TRBV10-3	TRBJ2-1	NA	TGTGCCATCAGCGGACAGCAATACAATGAGCAGTTCTTC	CAISGQQYNEQFF
NA	TRBV11-2	TRBJ2-1	TRBD2	TGTGCCAGCAGCCGTTTAGCGGGAGGACCCTACAATGAGCAGTTCTTC	CASSRLAGGPYNEQFF
NA	TRBV18	TRBJ2-1	TRBD2	TGTGCCAGCTCACCCTCTTGGGTAGCGGGAGGCTACAATGAGCAGTTCTTC	CASSPSWVAGGYNEQFF
NA	TRBV19	TRBJ2-7	NA	TGTGCCAGTAGTATAGACGGCAGCCAGGACGAGCAGTACTTC	CASSIDGSQDEQYF
NA	TRBV27	TRBJ2-1	TRBD2	TGTGCCAGCAGTGAAGCCGGGGGGGGTGGGTATGAGCAGTTCTTC	CASSEAGGGGYEQFF
NA	TRBV19	TRBJ2-6	TRBD2	TGTGCCAGTAGTCCCCCAACCGGACTAGCGGGAGCTGGGGCCAACGTCCTGACTTTC	CASSPPTGLAGAGANVLTF
NA	TRBV11-2	TRBJ2-1	NA	TGTGCCAGCAGCTTAGACAGGGAAGGCTACAATGAGCAGTTCTTC	CASSLDREGYNEQFF
NA	TRBV4-3	TRBJ2-2	NA	TGCGCCAGCAGCCAAGATCCGGGGACGAACACCGGGGAGCTGTTTTTT	CASSQDPGTNTGELFF
NA	TRBV7-3	TRBJ1-6	NA	TGTGCCAGCAGCTTAACAGGGGGACAAAATTCACCCCTCCACTTT	CASSLTGGQNSPLHF
few	TRBV6-1	TRBJ1-1	TRBD1	TGTGCCAGCAGTGAGGCACAGGGGTGGACTGAAGCTTTCTTT	CASSEAQGWTEAFF
NA	TRBV5-1	TRBJ2-7	NA	TGCGCCAGCAGCTCAACCGGGACTGACTCCTACGAGCAGTACTTC	CASSSTGTDSYEQYF
few	TRBV7-2	TRBJ2-5	NA	TGTGCCAGCAGCTTAGAATATAGTGCCTACCAAGAGACCCAGTACTTC	CASSLEYSAYQETQYF
NA	TRBV24-1	TRBJ1-4	NA	TGTGCCACCAGTGCGAGCGGCGAAAAACTGTTTTTT	CATSASGEKLFF
many	TRBV6-2/TRBV6-3	TRBJ1-4	NA	TGTGCCAGCAGTTACTTATCGGGGGAGAGGAGAACTAATGAAAAACTGTTTTTT	CASSYLSGERRTNEKLFF
NA	TRBV11-2	TRBJ2-5	TRBD1	TGTGCCAGCAGTAGGACGGGACAGACCTTGGAGACCCAGTACTTC	CASSRTGQTLETQYF
NA	TRBV5-1	TRBJ2-3	TRBD2	TGCGCCAGCTCCCAATGGGCGGGGGGGCGGTCAGATACGCAGTATTTT	CASSQWAGGRSDTQYF
NA	TRBV18	TRBJ2-5	TRBD2	TGTGCCAGCTCACCAACCGGGACTAGCGGGGGCCAAGAGACCCAGTACTTC	CASSPTGTSGGQETQYF
NA	TRBV5-1	TRBJ1-2	TRBD1	TGCGCCAGCAGCTTGGAGGGGGCGCGAAGCTATGGCTACACCTTC	CASSLEGARSYGYTF
NA	TRBV28	TRBJ2-1	TRBD2	TGTGCCAGCAGTTTCGTAGCGGGGTCCTACAATGAGCAGTTCTTC	CASSFVAGSYNEQFF
NA	TRBV5-1	TRBJ1-1	NA	TGCGCCAGTAACCGGGACACAGTGAACACTGAAGCTTTCTTT	CASNRDTVNTEAFF
NA	TRBV11-1	TRBJ2-5	TRBD1	TGTGCCAGCAGCGTACCTGGGACAGGCCAAGAGACCCAGTACTTC	CASSVPGTGQETQYF
few	TRBV19	TRBJ1-2	NA	TGTGCCAGTAACCCGGACGGGATCTATGGCTACACCTTC	CASNPDGIYGYTF